The TCR beta chain described here comes from a study of control samples from healthy donors and cancer patients. This clone was seen a single time. The assay was immunoSEQ multiplex PCR, and TCRdb's table has in-frame clones only and misses some. Among some 82,000 clones listed, more than 75% were seen once. The CDR3 totals 13 residues. Trimming cost V 8 bases and J 7 bases, with 12 bases left between them. CDR1 and CDR2 (germline): LNHDA, SQIVND (reference sequence). The sequence derives from a man aged 45 to 65 in good health. Sequencing was done on a sample of blood. The chain has TRBV19 and TRBJ1-6; weak D call: TRBD1 (5 bases). The CDR3 protein is CASPEGVNSPLHF. The CDR3 nucleotides read TGTGCCAGTCCCGAAGGGGTCAATTCACCCCTCCACTTT.